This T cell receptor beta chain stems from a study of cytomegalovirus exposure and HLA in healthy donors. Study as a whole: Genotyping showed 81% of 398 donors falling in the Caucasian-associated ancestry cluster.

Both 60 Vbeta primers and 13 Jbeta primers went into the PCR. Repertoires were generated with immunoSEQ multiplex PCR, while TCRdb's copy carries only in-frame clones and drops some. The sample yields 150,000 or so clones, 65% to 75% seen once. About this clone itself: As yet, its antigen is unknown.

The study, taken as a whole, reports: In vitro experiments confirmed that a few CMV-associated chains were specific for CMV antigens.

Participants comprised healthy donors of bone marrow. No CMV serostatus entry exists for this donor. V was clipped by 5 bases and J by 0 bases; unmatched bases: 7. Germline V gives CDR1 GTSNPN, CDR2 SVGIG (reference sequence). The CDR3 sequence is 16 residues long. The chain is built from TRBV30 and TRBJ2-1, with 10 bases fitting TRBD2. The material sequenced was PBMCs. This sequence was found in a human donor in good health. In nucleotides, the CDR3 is TGTGCCTGGGAGACTAGCGGGCTTAGCTCCTACAATGAGCAGTTCTTC. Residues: CAWETSGLSSYNEQFF.